The T cell receptor beta chain under discussion was sequenced for a study of blood T cell repertoires in COVID-19. This clone was counted a few times. Clones were read by immunoSEQ multiplex PCR, and TCRdb kept only the in-frame ones, dropping some. The sample comprises roughly 380,000 clones, roughly 86% of which are singletons, and approximately 1.2% rests with the top ten. V was cut by 6 bases and J by 10 bases, with 15 bases left in between. CDR1 and CDR2 (germline): MNHEY, SVGEGT. The CDR3 runs 12 residues. Sequenced input: PBMCs or T cells enriched from blood (not recorded which). The chain employs TRBV6-2 or TRBV6-3 and TRBJ1-1; no definite D call. The source is a man aged 30 to 45 who had recovered from COVID-19. CDR3 sequence reads: CASSESGMGAFF. The CDR3 region has the DNA TGTGCCAGCAGCGAATCGGGGATGGGAGCTTTCTTT.